This T cell receptor beta chain originates from a study of shared clonotypes between healthy human individuals. Germline V CDR1 and CDR2: SNHLY, FYNNEI. The ends were cut back, 2 bases at V and 2 bases at J, with 13 bases in the middle. This CDR3 comprises 15 residues. Profiled with immunoSEQ multiplex PCR; TCRdb holds only in-frame clones, not every one. The table has 2 million to 2.5 million clones, approximately 96% seen once. The chain has TRBV2 and TRBJ2-7, with D possibly matching TRBD1 (6 bases). The sample was naive CD4+ T cells sorted from blood. The subset is: CD45RA+ positively selected. This sequence originates from a man in his late teens or twenties in good health. As DNA, the CDR3 is TGTGCCAGCAGTGAATCCGGCCAGGGGACCTACGAGCAGTACTTC. It specifies CASSESGQGTYEQYF.